Listed below are T cell receptor beta chains from one sample, sequenced in a study of vaccination and CD4 T cells after COVID-19. TCRdb re-called the PCR reads through MiXCR, storing one row per CDR3 protein. Of 13,000 or so distinct CDR3 sequences listed, around 62% are singletons. Antigens for these TCRs are unknown. The sequenced sample was CD4+ T cells from blood, cultured in vitro. The receptors come from a human donor who had recovered from COVID-19. Each CDR3 is given with its conserved first and last residue. The order of the fields is V gene, J gene, clone size, D gene, CDR3 protein, CDR3 DNA. D genes are given only for firm matches. The listing skips clone size in some rows; elsewhere it reads once, few, many or a size class.

>TRBV7-3|TRBJ2-3|NA|TRBD1
CASSSTGGGTDTQYF
TGTGCCAGCAGCTCGACAGGGGGCGGAACAGATACGCAGTATTTT
>TRBV7-2|TRBJ1-6|NA|NA
CASSPSYLRVPQSPLHF
TGTGCCAGCAGTCCGTCCTATTTAAGGGTCCCTCAGTCACCCCTCCACTTT
>TRBV28|TRBJ1-2|NA|TRBD1
CASSSPGQGGYGYTF
TGTGCCAGCAGTTCGCCGGGACAGGGGGGCTATGGCTACACCTTC
>TRBV6-1|TRBJ1-6|once|NA
CASTQLQSSYNSPLHF
TGTGCCAGCACCCAACTGCAGAGCTCCTATAATTCACCCCTCCACTTT
>TRBV2|TRBJ1-2|NA|NA
CASSPEGGAYTF
TGTGCCAGCAGCCCAGAGGGAGGAGCCTACACCTTC
>TRBV28|TRBJ1-6|NA|NA
CASSPWGGSYNSPLHF
TGTGCCAGCAGTCCATGGGGGGGTTCTTATAATTCACCCCTCCACTTT
>TRBV2|TRBJ2-1|few|NA
CASTDYNEQFF
TGTGCCAGCACCGATTACAATGAGCAGTTCTTC
>TRBV25-1|TRBJ2-7|NA|TRBD1
CASSAGNRGDYEQYF
TGTGCCAGCTCAGCCGGAAACAGGGGGGACTACGAGCAGTACTTC
>TRBV5-1|TRBJ1-6|NA|TRBD1
CASSLDGQGAVSPLHF
TGCGCCAGCAGCTTGGATGGACAGGGGGCTGTGTCACCCCTCCACTTT
>TRBV20-1|TRBJ2-5|few|NA
CSASPRAGGVSETQYF
TGCAGTGCTAGCCCAAGGGCCGGGGGAGTGTCAGAGACCCAGTACTTC
>TRBV7-8|TRBJ1-6|NA|TRBD1
CASSPPWTGSQKNSPLHF
TGTGCCAGCAGCCCTCCTTGGACAGGGTCGCAAAAAAATTCACCCCTCCACTTT
>TRBV20-1|TRBJ1-2|NA|NA
CSARDQREEYYGYTF
TGCAGTGCTAGAGATCAGAGGGAGGAGTACTATGGCTACACCTTC
>TRBV20-1|TRBJ2-1|NA|TRBD2
CSARDISGSYNEQFF
TGCAGTGCTAGAGATATTAGCGGGAGTTACAATGAGCAGTTCTTC
>TRBV7-9|TRBJ2-4|NA|TRBD1
CASSRTGRNIDIQYF
TGTGCCAGCAGCCGGACAGGGCGGAATATAGACATTCAGTACTTC
>TRBV28|TRBJ2-6|once|NA
CASSLYRLAGANVLTF
TGTGCCAGCAGTTTATATAGGCTGGCAGGGGCCAACGTCCTGACTTTC
>TRBV6-1|TRBJ2-7|few|TRBD1
CASSEALTGGFYEQYF
TGTGCCAGCAGTGAAGCATTGACAGGGGGCTTTTACGAGCAGTACTTC
>TRBV27|TRBJ2-3|NA|NA
CASSPWTSTDTQYF
TGTGCCAGCAGTCCTTGGACTAGCACAGATACGCAGTATTTT
>TRBV19|TRBJ2-5|NA|TRBD2
CASSIGGLALYQETQYF
TGTGCCAGTAGTATAGGGGGACTAGCCCTGTACCAAGAGACCCAGTACTTC
>TRBV20-1|TRBJ1-2|few|NA
CSAGGRNYGYTF
TGCAGTGCCGGCGGGCGGAACTATGGCTACACCTTC
>TRBV5-1|TRBJ2-7|NA|NA
CASSPGQDISYEQYF
TGCGCCAGCAGCCCAGGACAAGACATCTCCTACGAGCAGTACTTC
>TRBV7-7|TRBJ1-1|few|NA
CASDPLGTEAFF
TGTGCCAGCGACCCCCTGGGCACTGAAGCTTTCTTT
>TRBV5-1|TRBJ2-6|few|NA
CASSSDFSGANVLTF
TGCGCCAGCAGCTCGGACTTCTCGGGGGCCAACGTCCTGACTTTC
>TRBV6-1|TRBJ2-5|few|NA
CASMDTQETQYF
TGTGCCAGCATGGACACTCAAGAGACCCAGTACTTC
>TRBV2|TRBJ2-7|NA|NA
CASSPDSSYEQYF
TGTGCCAGCAGCCCGGACAGCTCCTACGAGCAGTACTTC
>TRBV7-8|TRBJ2-1|NA|TRBD2
CASRSGVRGWVEQFF
TGTGCCAGCAGGAGCGGGGTGCGGGGATGGGTTGAGCAGTTCTTC
>TRBV7-9|TRBJ2-7|NA|TRBD1
CASSPLTQGAAYEQYF
TGTGCCAGCAGCCCCCTTACGCAGGGGGCTGCCTACGAGCAGTACTTC
>TRBV6-5|TRBJ2-7|NA|NA
CASSSPGLTYEQYF
TGTGCCAGCAGTTCCCCCGGTCTGACGTACGAGCAGTACTTC
>TRBV7-9|TRBJ1-1|NA|TRBD1
CASSLGTGKGEAFF
TGTGCCAGCAGCTTAGGGACAGGGAAGGGTGAAGCTTTCTTT
>TRBV7-9|TRBJ1-2|NA|NA
CASSLASSTPYGYTF
TGTGCCAGCAGCTTAGCCAGCTCAACTCCCTATGGCTACACCTTC
>TRBV7-2|TRBJ2-2|NA|NA
CASSLRGRTGELFF
TGTGCCAGCAGCTTAAGGGGAAGGACCGGGGAGCTGTTTTTT
>TRBV12-3/TRBV12-4|TRBJ2-5|NA|NA
CASSLDRVGETQYF
TGTGCCAGCAGTTTAGACAGGGTCGGGGAGACCCAGTACTTC
>TRBV28|TRBJ1-2|NA|NA
CASSLGVMGSYGYTF
TGTGCCAGCAGTTTAGGAGTAATGGGCAGCTATGGCTACACCTTC
>TRBV7-2|TRBJ1-6|NA|NA
CASSHQTDSPLHF
TGTGCCAGCAGTCACCAGACGGACTCACCCCTCCACTTT
>TRBV20-1|TRBJ1-3|NA|NA
CSARVNSGNTIYF
TGCAGTGCTAGAGTAAACTCTGGAAACACCATATATTTT
>TRBV7-2|TRBJ2-3|NA|TRBD2
CASSQDMTAWIAGSTDTQYF
TGTGCCAGCAGCCAAGACATGACGGCATGGATAGCGGGAAGCACAGATACGCAGTATTTT
>TRBV20-1|TRBJ2-2|NA|NA
CSARDPYNTGELFF
TGCAGTGCTAGAGATCCCTATAACACCGGGGAGCTGTTTTTT
>TRBV4-1|TRBJ1-1|NA|NA
CASSLTGFTEAFF
TGCGCCAGCAGCTTAACAGGGTTCACTGAAGCTTTCTTT
>TRBV11-2|TRBJ2-1|NA|TRBD2
CASSFQGLADNEQFF
TGTGCCAGCAGCTTCCAAGGACTAGCGGACAATGAGCAGTTCTTC
>TRBV6-2/TRBV6-3|TRBJ1-2|few|NA
CASSSQGYGYTF
TGTGCCAGCAGTTCCCAGGGATATGGCTACACCTTC
>TRBV20-1|TRBJ1-3|NA|NA
CSAPEITGNTIYF
TGCAGTGCTCCGGAAATAACTGGAAACACCATATATTTT
>TRBV30|TRBJ1-2|NA|NA
CAWSVRFRVEPRLGYTF
TGTGCCTGGAGTGTAAGGTTTAGGGTTGAACCCCGACTCGGCTACACCTTC
>TRBV6-1|TRBJ1-2|NA|NA
CASSEYRADGYTF
TGTGCCAGCAGTGAATACAGGGCAGATGGCTACACCTTC